This T cell receptor (beta chain) was captured by sequencing in a study of CD8 T cells in Susac syndrome. The germline CDR1 and CDR2 sequences are DFQATT and SNEGSKA (reference sequence). The CDR3 runs 13 residues. Trimming left V 4 bases short and J 9 bases short, with 18 bases between. After extraction with the RNeasy kit, roughly 0.45 to 1 ug of the RNA was reverse transcribed using random hexamers. MiXCR, applied by TCRdb to the immunoSEQ multiplex PCR reads, yields one record per CDR3 protein. The sample shows about 140,000 distinct CDR3 sequences, around 95% of them seen only once. The specimen sequenced was CD4+ T cells from PBMCs. The chain carries TRBV20-1 and TRBJ1-1; a weak D match, TRBD1 (6 bases). This TCR derives from a human donor with Susac syndrome. This CDR3 reads CSAIDQTGTKAFF. The CDR3 DNA sequence: TGCAGTGCTATCGATCAGACAGGAACCAAAGCTTTCTTT.